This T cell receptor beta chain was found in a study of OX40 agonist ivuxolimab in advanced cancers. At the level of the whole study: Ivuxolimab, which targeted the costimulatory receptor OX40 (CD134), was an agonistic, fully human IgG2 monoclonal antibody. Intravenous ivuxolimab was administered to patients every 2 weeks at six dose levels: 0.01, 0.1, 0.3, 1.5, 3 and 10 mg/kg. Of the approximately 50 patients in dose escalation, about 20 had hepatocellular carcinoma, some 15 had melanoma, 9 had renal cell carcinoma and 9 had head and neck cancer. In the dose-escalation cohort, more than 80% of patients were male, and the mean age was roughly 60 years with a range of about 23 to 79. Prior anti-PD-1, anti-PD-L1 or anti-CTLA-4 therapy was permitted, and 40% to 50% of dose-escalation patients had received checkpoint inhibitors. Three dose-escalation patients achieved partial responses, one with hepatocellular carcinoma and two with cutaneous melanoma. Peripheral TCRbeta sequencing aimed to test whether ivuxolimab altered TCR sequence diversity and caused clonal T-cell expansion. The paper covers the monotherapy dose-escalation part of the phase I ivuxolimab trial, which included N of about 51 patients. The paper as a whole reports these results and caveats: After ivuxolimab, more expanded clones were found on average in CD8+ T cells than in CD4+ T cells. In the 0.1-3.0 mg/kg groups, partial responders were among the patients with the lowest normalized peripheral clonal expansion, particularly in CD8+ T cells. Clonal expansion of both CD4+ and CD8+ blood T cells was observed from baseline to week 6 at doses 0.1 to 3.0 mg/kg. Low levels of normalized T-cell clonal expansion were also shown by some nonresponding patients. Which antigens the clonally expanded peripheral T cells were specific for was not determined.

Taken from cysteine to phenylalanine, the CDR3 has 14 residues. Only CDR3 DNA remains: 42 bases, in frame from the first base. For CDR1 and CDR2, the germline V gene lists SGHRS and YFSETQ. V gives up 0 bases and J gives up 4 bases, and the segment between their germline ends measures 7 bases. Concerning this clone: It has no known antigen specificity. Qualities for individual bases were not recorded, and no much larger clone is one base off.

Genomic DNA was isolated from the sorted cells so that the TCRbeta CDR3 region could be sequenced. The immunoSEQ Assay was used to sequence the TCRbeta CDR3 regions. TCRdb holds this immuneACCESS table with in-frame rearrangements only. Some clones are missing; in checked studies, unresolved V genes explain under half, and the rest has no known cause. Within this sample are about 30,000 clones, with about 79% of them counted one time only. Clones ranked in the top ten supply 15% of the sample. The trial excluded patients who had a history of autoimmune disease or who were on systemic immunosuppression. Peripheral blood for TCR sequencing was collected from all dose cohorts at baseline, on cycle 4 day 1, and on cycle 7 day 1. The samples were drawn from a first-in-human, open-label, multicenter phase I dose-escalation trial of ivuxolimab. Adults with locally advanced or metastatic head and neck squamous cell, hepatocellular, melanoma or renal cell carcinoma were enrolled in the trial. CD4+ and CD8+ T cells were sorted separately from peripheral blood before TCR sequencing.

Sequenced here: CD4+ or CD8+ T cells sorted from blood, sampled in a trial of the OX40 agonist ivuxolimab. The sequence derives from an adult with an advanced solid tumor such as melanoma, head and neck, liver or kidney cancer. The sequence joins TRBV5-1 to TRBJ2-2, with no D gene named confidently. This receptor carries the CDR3 CASSLGLVTGELFF. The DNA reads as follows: TGCGCCAGCAGCTTGGGGTTAGTCACCGGGGAGCTGTTTTTT.